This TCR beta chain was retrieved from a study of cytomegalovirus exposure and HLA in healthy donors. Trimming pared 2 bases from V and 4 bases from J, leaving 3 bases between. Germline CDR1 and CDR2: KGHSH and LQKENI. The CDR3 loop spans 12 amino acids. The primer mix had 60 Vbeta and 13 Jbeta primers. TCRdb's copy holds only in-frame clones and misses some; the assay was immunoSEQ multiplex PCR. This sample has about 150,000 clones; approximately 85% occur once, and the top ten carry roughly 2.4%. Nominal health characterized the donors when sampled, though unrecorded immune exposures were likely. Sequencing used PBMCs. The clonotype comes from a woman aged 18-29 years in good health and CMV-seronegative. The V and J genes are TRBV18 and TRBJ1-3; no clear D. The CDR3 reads CASSPEGNTIYF. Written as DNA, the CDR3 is TGTGCCAGCTCACCAGAGGGAAACACCATATATTTT.